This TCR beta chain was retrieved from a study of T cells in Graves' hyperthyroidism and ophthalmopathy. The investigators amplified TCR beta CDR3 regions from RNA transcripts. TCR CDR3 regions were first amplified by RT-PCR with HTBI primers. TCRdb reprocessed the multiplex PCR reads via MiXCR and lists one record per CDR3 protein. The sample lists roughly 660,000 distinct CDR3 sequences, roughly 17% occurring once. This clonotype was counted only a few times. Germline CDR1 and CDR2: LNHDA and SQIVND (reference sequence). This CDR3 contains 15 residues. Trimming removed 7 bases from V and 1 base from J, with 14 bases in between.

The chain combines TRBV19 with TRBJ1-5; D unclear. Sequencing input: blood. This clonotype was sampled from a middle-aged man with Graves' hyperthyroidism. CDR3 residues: CASKTRVASNQPQHF. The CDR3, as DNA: TGTGCCAGTAAGACAAGGGTTGCGAGCAATCAGCCCCAGCATTTT.